A single sample gave rise to the 13 T cell receptor beta chains below, sequenced in a study of human T cells and chemical hapten exposure (dated by TCRdb to the early 2020s). What this sample's time point label stands for: patch test 1, 2 weeks after DPC sensitization. The sample's treatment or condition label is to be understood as: therapeutic diphenylcyclopropenone sensitization with weekly scalp DPC. Unfractionated whole blood was collected in Tempus Blood RNA tubes, and total RNA was extracted from that blood. The library was prepared using RACE. The listed sequencing device is NextSeq 500. Clones were called with MiXCR by TCRdb after fastp trimmed the public reads at Q25, and only in-frame beta chains were retained. Merged by CDR3 protein, the rows form single entries marked with the most common genes and DNA. The sample table lists about 37,000 distinct CDR3 sequences, about 6.3% of them with a count of one. Around 8.4% of the sample goes to the ten largest clones.

Sequencing used whole blood, obtained in connection with sensitization to the hapten diphenylcyclopropenone (DPC). The receptors stem from a woman aged 25 to 45 with alopecia areata. Some clones in this sample may be carry-over from other donors' samples.

This chain connects TRBV6-2 or TRBV6-3 to TRBJ2-7; the match to TRBD2 covers 11 bases. The CDR3 runs to 14 residues. V trimming: 6 bases; J trimming: 6 bases; junction bases outside the gene matches: 7. CDR1 MNHEY and CDR2 SVGEGT come from the germline V gene. The CDR3 coding sequence is TGTGCCAGCAGCAACTTAGCGGGGGGGCTCGAGCAGTACTTC. Amino acids: CASSNLAGGLEQYF.

This clonotype was counted a few times. V is TRBV14 and J is TRBJ2-1; 12 bases are a match to TRBD1. This CDR3 spans 15 amino acids. Trimming at V came to 2 bases and at J to 10 bases, leaving 6 bases not matched to a gene. CDR1 is SGHDN and CDR2 is FVKESK in the germline V gene. The CDR3 coding sequence is TGTGCCAGCAGCCAAAGGGACAGGGGGCATGGGGAGCAGTTCTTC. Encoded protein: CASSQRDRGHGEQFF.

This clonotype was detected only a few times. The V call is TRBV4-3, the J call TRBJ2-5, with 7 bases lining up with TRBD2. Germline V gene data show CDR1 as LGHNA and CDR2 as YSLEER. The CDR3 contains 15 residues. V was clipped by 1 base and J by 5 bases; unmatched bases: 7. In DNA form, the CDR3 reads TGCGCCAGCAGCCAAGGATCTAGCGGATTGGAGACCCAGTACTTC. Amino acids: CASSQGSSGLETQYF.

The table lists this clonotype with a few counts. The rearrangement joins TRBV5-1 to TRBJ2-1; the match to TRBD2 covers 9 bases. Germline V lookup: CDR1 SGHRS, CDR2 YFSETQ. With 0 bases clipped from V and 9 bases from J, the junction kept 7 bases outside the gene matches. The CDR3 is 15 residues long. In nucleotides, the CDR3 is TGCGCCAGCAGCTTGGCTGGCGGGGGGGAATTTGAGCAGTTCTTC. Translation gives CASSLAGGGEFEQFF.

This clonotype has ten or more counts. The chain carries TRBV28 and TRBJ2-5; D uncertain. The CDR3 is 13 amino acids. Trimming stripped 7 bases from V and 5 bases from J, with 14 bases between. Germline CDR1 is MDHEN and CDR2 is SYDVKM. CDR3 sequence (DNA): TGTGCCAGCAAATCCCAGTCCGGTGAGACCCAGTACTTC. This gives the protein CASKSQSGETQYF. The full variable domain, completed using reference TRBV28 and TRBJ2-5, is DVKVTQSSRYLVKRTGEKVFLECVQDMDHENMFWYRQDPGLGLRLIYFSYDVKMKEKGDIPEGYSVSREKKERFSLILESASTNQTSMYLCASKSQSGETQYFGPGTRLLVL.

In its sample, this clonotype was seen many times. The V gene is TRBV6-1, the J gene TRBJ2-7, with 11 positions matching TRBD2. Per the germline V gene, CDR1 is MNHNS and CDR2 is SASEGT. The CDR3 sequence is 16 residues long. The J segment lost 3 bases and the V segment lost 4 bases, leaving 8 bases of the junction unmatched. The CDR3 protein is CASSGEGTSGYYEQYF. Here the CDR3 DNA reads TGTGCCAGCAGTGGAGAGGGGACTAGCGGTTACTACGAGCAGTACTTC.

This clonotype occurred once. V usage is TRBV20-1 and J usage is TRBJ2-5, with a weak D call TRBD2 (6 bases). Germline lookup yields CDR1 DFQATT and CDR2 SNEGSKA (reference sequence). This CDR3 is built from 12 residues. CDR3 sequence reads: CSRDFKGETQYF. In DNA form, the CDR3 reads TGCAGCCGGGACTTTAAGGGAGAGACCCAGTACTTC.

This clonotype was counted ten times or more. CDR3 bases: TGCAGTGCTAGAGATATGGGAACCAAAAACATTCAGTACTTC. Amino acid sequence: CSARDMGTKNIQYF. The chain employs TRBV20-1 and TRBJ2-4; D ambiguous. The V gene's germline CDR1 is DFQATT and CDR2 SNEGSKA (reference sequence). V lost 0 bases to trimming and J lost 2 bases, with 8 bases between them. The CDR3 extends over 14 amino acids.

This chain joins TRBV7-2 and TRBJ1-3; D not certain. Deletions cut 6 bases from V and 4 bases from J, with 10 bases between. The CDR3 has 13 residues. CDR1 and CDR2 from the germline V gene are SGHTA and FQGNSA. CDR3 DNA: TGTGCCAGCAGTCGGACGGTCGGAAACACCATATATTTT. It encodes CASSRTVGNTIYF.

This clonotype came up many times. The chain couples TRBV11-1 to TRBJ1-6; D is ambiguous. V lost 2 bases and J 9 bases, leaving 14 bases between the germline ends. CDR1 SGHAT and CDR2 FQDESV come from the germline V gene (reference sequence). CDR3 length: 15 amino acids. The chain's CDR3 is CASSLRTALTSPLHF. The CDR3 DNA follows: TGTGCCAGCAGCTTAAGGACGGCTCTGACTTCACCCCTCCACTTT.

The chain combines TRBV30 with TRBJ1-3, with no clear D. The CDR3 is 14 amino acids. Germline CDR1 is GTSNPN and CDR2 is SVGIG (reference sequence). The V gene lost 6 bases and the J gene lost 0 bases, with 12 bases spanning the gap. CDR3 in amino acids: CACRPTVSGNTIYF. CDR3 coding DNA: TGTGCCTGTCGTCCGACGGTCTCTGGAAACACCATATATTTT.

The sample holds many counts of this clonotype. The chain couples TRBV29-1 to TRBJ1-2; no clear D. The CDR3 has 14 amino acids. Trimming removed 6 bases from V and 2 bases from J, with 16 bases in between. In germline, CDR1 is SQVTM, CDR2 ANQGSEA. CDR3: CSVGRTEMNYGYTF. CDR3 sequence (DNA): TGCAGCGTGGGGAGGACCGAGATGAACTATGGCTACACCTTC.

J is TRBJ2-1 and V is TRBV7-2, with TRBD2 identical over 13 bases. The germline V gene encodes CDR1 SGHTA and CDR2 FQGNSA. J gave up 7 bases and V 3 bases, and 3 bases lay outside the gene matches. The CDR3 sequence is 15 residues long. This CDR3 reads CASSLTSGGINEQFF. The CDR3 bases are TGTGCCAGCAGCTTGACTAGCGGGGGGATAAATGAGCAGTTCTTC.